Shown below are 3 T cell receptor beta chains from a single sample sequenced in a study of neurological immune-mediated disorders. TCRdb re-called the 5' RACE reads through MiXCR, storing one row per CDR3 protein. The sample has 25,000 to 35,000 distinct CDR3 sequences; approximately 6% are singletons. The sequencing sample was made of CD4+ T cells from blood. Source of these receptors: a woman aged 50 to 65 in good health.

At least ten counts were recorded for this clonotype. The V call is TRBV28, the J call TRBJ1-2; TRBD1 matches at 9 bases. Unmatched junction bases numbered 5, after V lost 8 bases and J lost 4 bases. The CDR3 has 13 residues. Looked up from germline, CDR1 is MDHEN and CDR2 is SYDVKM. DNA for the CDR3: TGTGCCAGCGGGGGACAGGGCCTCTATGGCTACACCTTC. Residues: CASGGQGLYGYTF.

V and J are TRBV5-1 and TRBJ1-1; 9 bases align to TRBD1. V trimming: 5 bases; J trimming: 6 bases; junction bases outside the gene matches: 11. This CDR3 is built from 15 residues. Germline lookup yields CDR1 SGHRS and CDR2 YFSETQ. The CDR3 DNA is TGCGCCAGCAGGGAAACCGGGACAGGGTTCCCTGAAGCTTTCTTT. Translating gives CASRETGTGFPEAFF.

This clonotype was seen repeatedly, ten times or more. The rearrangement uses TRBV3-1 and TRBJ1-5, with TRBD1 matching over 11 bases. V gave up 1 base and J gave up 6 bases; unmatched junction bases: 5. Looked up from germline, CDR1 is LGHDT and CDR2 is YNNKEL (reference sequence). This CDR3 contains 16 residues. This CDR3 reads CASSQAGTGGFQPQHF. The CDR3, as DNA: TGTGCCAGCAGCCAAGCCGGGACAGGGGGATTTCAGCCCCAGCATTTT. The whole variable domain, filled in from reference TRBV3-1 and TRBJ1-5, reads DTAVSQTPKYLVTQMGNDKSIKCEQNLGHDTMYWYKQDSKKFLKIMFSYNNKELIINETVPNRFSPKSPDKAHLNLHINSLELGDSAVYFCASSQAGTGGFQPQHFGDGTRLSIL.